Following are 7 T cell receptor beta chains from one sample sequenced in a study of blood T cell repertoires in COVID-19. The protocol was immunoSEQ multiplex PCR, while the TCRdb copy is restricted to in-frame clones and leaves out a portion. The sample has approximately 82,000 clones; around 89% are singletons. Input material: peripheral blood. These receptors were taken from a man in his 70s with active or convalescent COVID-19.

This clone was found once. CDR3 in amino acids: CAWSGVPYGYTF. DNA for the CDR3: TGTGCCTGGTCAGGGGTTCCCTATGGCTACACCTTC. The chain uses TRBV30 and TRBJ1-2; weak D call: TRBD1 (6 bases). The CDR3 is 12 amino acids. V was trimmed by 5 bases and J by 4 bases, leaving 11 bases between them. Germline V gene sequence: CDR1 GTSNPN, CDR2 SVGIG (reference sequence). The full variable domain, in which reference TRBV30 and TRBJ1-2 provide the parts outside the CDR3, is SQTIHQWPATLVQPVGSPLSLECTVEGTSNPNLYWYRQAAGRGLQLLFYSVGIGQISSEVPQNLSASRPQDRQFILSSKKLLLSDSGFYLCAWSGVPYGYTFGSGTRLTVV.

This chain uses TRBV5-4 with TRBJ2-7, with 11 positions matching TRBD2. V shed 5 bases, J shed 1 base, and the junction held 5 bases outside the gene matches. The germline gives CDR1 SGHNT, CDR2 YYREEE (reference sequence). This CDR3 spans 15 amino acids. The CDR3 reads CASSQTSGRSYEQYF. The DNA for the CDR3 is TGTGCCAGCAGTCAAACTAGCGGGAGATCCTACGAGCAGTACTTC.

This chain connects TRBV14 to TRBJ2-1; D call uncertain. Between the trimmed V and J ends, which lost 1 base and 12 bases, there was a span of 7 bases. The V gene's germline CDR1 is SGHDN and CDR2 FVKESK. This CDR3 is built from 11 residues. The CDR3, as DNA: TGTGCCAGCAGCCAAGGGTTCAGGCAGTTCTTC. The encoded protein is CASSQGFRQFF.

The CDR3 loop reads CASSLTQGTEAFF. For the CDR3, the DNA is TGTGCCAGCAGTCTTACTCAGGGTACTGAAGCTTTCTTT. V and J are TRBV6-6 and TRBJ1-1; the D gene is possibly TRBD1 (5 bases). This CDR3 contains 13 residues. Between the trimmed V and J ends, which lost 5 bases and 5 bases, there was a span of 12 bases. Per the germline V gene, CDR1 is MNHNY and CDR2 is SVGAGI (reference sequence).

The chain combines TRBV2 with TRBJ1-5; the D gene is possibly TRBD1 (5 bases). The length of the CDR3 is 14 residues. Germline assignment: CDR1 SNHLY and CDR2 FYNNEI. Trimming shortened V by 10 bases and J by 8 bases, and 21 bases separated the two germline ends. The CDR3 here is CATRKGGGGEPQHF. The CDR3, as DNA: TGTGCCACCAGAAAGGGAGGCGGGGGGGAGCCCCAGCATTTT.

The rearrangement links TRBV3-1 (or the pseudogene TRBV3-2) to TRBJ1-1, with D maybe TRBD1 (6 bases). This CDR3 has 13 residues. Deletions cut 4 bases from V and 4 bases from J, with 10 bases between. Germline CDR1 is LGHDT and CDR2 is YNNKEL (reference sequence). The CDR3 DNA follows: TGTGCCAGCAGCCCCCGAGGGGGCACTGAAGCTTTCTTT. Translated, it gives CASSPRGGTEAFF.

The count of this clone is one. The chain uses TRBV6-5 and TRBJ2-1; 8 nucleotides line up with TRBD2. CDR1 and CDR2 (germline): MNHEY, SVGAGI. V was clipped by 8 bases and J by 0 bases; unmatched bases: 3. The CDR3 has 14 amino acids. Here the CDR3 reads CASRREGSYNEQFF. The CDR3 DNA sequence: TGTGCCAGCCGCCGGGAGGGCTCCTACAATGAGCAGTTCTTC.